This TCR beta chain is from a study of control samples from healthy donors and cancer patients. Only in-frame clones appear in the TCRdb table, and some are missing; sequencing was by immunoSEQ multiplex PCR. The sample lists 200,000 to 250,000 clones, about 95% occurring once. The CDR3 covers 14 residues. Germline lookup yields CDR1 SGHTA and CDR2 FQGNSA. The V end lost 3 bases, the J end lost 6 bases, and 12 bases lay between the germline ends. The sample taken for sequencing was blood. This TCR came from a man aged 45-65 years in good health. V gene TRBV7-2 combines with J gene TRBJ1-5, with D possibly TRBD1 on 5 matching bases. The CDR3 region has the DNA TGTGCCAGCAGCTTGTTGGGGGGAAGTCAGCCCCAGCATTTT. It codes for CASSLLGGSQPQHF.